This TCR beta chain was identified during a study of regulatory and conventional T cells in RAG deficiency. This clone occurred once. The target antigen is unknown. Profiling relied on immunoSEQ multiplex PCR, and the TCRdb table lists in-frame clones only, not all of them. This sample yields some 21,000 clones, of which around 94% are seen a single time; 0.73% belongs to the top ten. Trimming cost V 7 bases and J 5 bases; bases outside gene matches: 13. The germline CDR1 and CDR2 sequences are LNHDA and SQIVND (reference sequence). The CDR3 contains 16 residues. Regarding the study as a whole: In Omenn syndrome, sorted "Tregs" may be peripherally activated cells. Omenn patients showed >75% Treg-Tconv overlap and shorter CDR3 lengths. RAG-deficient patients showed markedly lower Shannon entropy and higher Simpson indices than control T-cell subsets. Compared with controls, unique Treg TCR beta sequences dropped approximately 100-fold in Omenn syndrome and CID/AS.

Conventional CD4+ T cells were sorted from blood as CD25-low CD127-high cells. The sample was also linked to a second study, of regulatory T cells. According to that study: The primer mix had 52 TRBV and 13 TRBJ primers.

Sequencing was done on a sample of CD4+ T cells sorted from blood. The chain employs TRBV19 and TRBJ1-5, with 8 bases that match TRBD1. The sequence was collected from a human donor in good health. The CDR3 loop reads CASNQGQAGRYQPQHF. CDR3 nucleotide sequence: TGTGCCAGTAACCAGGGACAGGCCGGGAGGTATCAGCCCCAGCATTTT. Together with reference TRBV19 and TRBJ1-5, the CDR3 gives the full variable domain: DGGITQSPKYLFRKEGQNVTLSCEQNLNHDAMYWYRQDPGQGLRLIYYSQIVNDFQKGDIAEGYSVSREKKESFPLTVTSAQKNPTAFYLCASNQGQAGRYQPQHFGDGTRLSIL.